The 7 T cell receptor beta chains presented below share a single source sample, sequenced in a study of cytomegalovirus exposure and HLA in healthy donors. PCR used 60 Vbeta primers and 13 Jbeta primers. Sequencing was performed with immunoSEQ multiplex PCR; in TCRdb, only in-frame clones are kept and a portion is missing. The sample has approximately 82,000 clones, roughly a tenth seen once. The sample taken for sequencing was PBMCs. These receptors were collected from a man aged 60 to 69 in good health and CMV-seropositive.

The J gene is TRBJ1-5, the V gene TRBV6-6; D gene ambiguous. CDR3 size: 14 residues. V dropped 7 bases and J dropped 3 bases, with 13 bases sitting between them. The germline CDR1 and CDR2 sequences are MNHNY and SVGAGI (reference sequence). The CDR3 is CASKEGPTNQPQHF. CDR3 nucleotide sequence: TGTGCCAGCAAGGAGGGCCCAACCAATCAGCCCCAGCATTTT.

The rearrangement links TRBV7-3 to TRBJ2-2, with D possibly being TRBD1 (5 bases). Germline values: CDR1 SGHTA, CDR2 FQGTGA. Trimming took 5 bases from V and 6 from J, leaving 10 bases between them. This CDR3 spans 13 amino acids. The CDR3 DNA is TGTGCCAGCAGCGAGACCAGGGCCGGGGAGCTGTTTTTT. As protein: CASSETRAGELFF.

The rearrangement joins TRBV5-1 to TRBJ2-3; 12 bases are shared with TRBD2. The CDR3 runs 17 residues. CDR1 and CDR2 (germline): SGHRS, YFSETQ. Trimming took 0 bases from V and 3 from J; bases not matched to a gene: 5. As DNA, the CDR3 is TGCGCCAGCAGCTTGGCACTTACTAGCGGGGGGACAGATACGCAGTATTTT. Protein product: CASSLALTSGGTDTQYF.

This chain links TRBV11-3 with TRBJ2-1; TRBD2 aligns across 7 bases. This CDR3 has 16 residues. Germline-derived CDR1 and CDR2 are SGHNT and YENEEA. J gave up 7 bases and V 0 bases, and 9 bases lay outside the gene matches. The DNA for the CDR3 is TGTGCCAGCAGCTTAGAGACTAGCTATGGAGGTAATGAGCAGTTCTTC. Translation gives CASSLETSYGGNEQFF.

This clone was found a few times. Other DNA sequences of this sample code for an identical CDR3. The chain uses TRBV11-3 and TRBJ1-1; the D gene is possibly TRBD1 (5 bases). V was shortened by 2 bases and J by 4 bases, with 8 bases between the two germline ends. The CDR3 length is 13 residues. Germline CDR1 is SGHNT and CDR2 is YENEEA. This chain's CDR3 is CASSLRGGTEAFF. In nucleotides, the CDR3 is TGTGCCAGCAGCTTAAGGGGTGGCACTGAAGCTTTCTTT.

The V and J genes are TRBV5-1 and TRBJ1-2; 8 bases line up with TRBD1. Germline assignment: CDR1 SGHRS and CDR2 YFSETQ. The CDR3 is 15 residues long. V was pared by 3 bases and J by 8 bases, with 12 bases of the junction left unmatched. CDR3 sequence reads: CASSSVQTGEDGYTF. CDR3 nucleotide sequence: TGCGCCAGCAGCTCGGTCCAGACAGGGGAGGACGGCTACACCTTC. Full variable domain (outside the CDR3, taken from reference TRBV5-1 and TRBJ1-2): KAGVTQTPRYLIKTRGQQVTLSCSPISGHRSVSWYQQTPGQGLQFLFEYFSETQRNKGNFPGRFSGRQFSNSRSEMNVSTLELGDSALYLCASSSVQTGEDGYTFGSGTRLTVV.

This clone appeared a few times. The CDR3 protein is CASSSAGRQTQPQHF. The CDR3 DNA is TGTGCCAGCAGCTCGGCGGGACGCCAAACCCAGCCCCAGCATTTT. The chain joins TRBV13 to TRBJ1-5, with D tentatively TRBD1 (5 bases). Germline lookup yields CDR1 PRHDT and CDR2 FYEKMQ (reference sequence). Trimming stripped 4 bases from V and 7 bases from J, with 17 bases between. The CDR3 consists of 15 residues.